The 5 T cell receptor beta chains presented below share a single source sample, sequenced in a study of blood T cell repertoires in COVID-19. Profiled with immunoSEQ multiplex PCR; TCRdb holds only in-frame clones, not every one. The data show about 130,000 clones, approximately 85% seen once. The specimen was peripheral blood. These receptors originate from a human donor in a cohort sampled during active COVID-19.

The chain couples TRBV3-1 (or the pseudogene TRBV3-2) to TRBJ1-5, with 8 bases fitting TRBD1. With V trimmed by 2 bases and J by 4 bases, 7 bases remained unmatched. The germline V gene encodes CDR1 LGHDT and CDR2 YNNKEL (reference sequence). The CDR3 has 16 residues. CDR3 DNA sequence: TGTGCCAGCAGCCAATCCGGACAGGGCCGGAATCAGCCCCAGCATTTT. Its translation: CASSQSGQGRNQPQHF.

The J gene is TRBJ1-4, the V gene TRBV19; 9 nucleotides match TRBD1. V lost 5 bases to trimming and J lost 8 bases; unmatched junction nucleotides: 6. Per the germline V gene, CDR1 is LNHDA and CDR2 is SQIVND (reference sequence). The CDR3 length is 14 residues. The CDR3 DNA follows: TGTGCCAGTAGTTACAGGGGGCCTGGGGAAAAACTGTTTTTT. The encoded protein is CASSYRGPGEKLFF.

V and J are TRBV7-2 and TRBJ2-2; 8 bases align to TRBD1. The CDR3 covers 12 residues. Losses at the gene ends were 4 bases for V and 8 bases for J; bases not matched to a gene: 0. CDR1 is SGHTA, CDR2 FQGNSA, per germline. CDR3 loop: CASSYRGGELFF. CDR3 DNA: TGTGCCAGCAGCTACAGGGGGGGGGAGCTGTTTTTT.

This clone was seen just once. The gene calls are TRBV5-1 and TRBJ1-3, with unresolved D. The V end was cut by 4 bases, the J end by 0 bases, with 8 bases between. CDR3 size: 14 residues. The germline gives CDR1 SGHRS, CDR2 YFSETQ. The CDR3 loop reads CASSPGGSGNTIYF. The CDR3 DNA follows: TGCGCCAGCAGCCCGGGAGGCTCTGGAAACACCATATATTTT.

CDR3 DNA sequence: TGTGCCAGTAGTATTGAGACAGGGTCAGATACGCAGTATTTT. Protein product: CASSIETGSDTQYF. The V call is TRBV19, the J call TRBJ2-3, with 7 nucleotides matching TRBD1. Trimming removed 3 bases from V and 4 bases from J; junction bases left unmatched: 4. This CDR3 has 14 amino acids. CDR1 is LNHDA and CDR2 is SQIVND in the germline V gene (reference sequence).